Included here is one TCR beta chain sequence, with context. This sample was taken from a study of identical twins. TCRdb used MiXCR to reprocess the 5' RACE reads, holding one entry per CDR3 protein. The sample has approximately 190,000 distinct CDR3 sequences; more than 15% are singletons. Germline CDR1 and CDR2: SGHAT and FQNNGV. V shed 5 bases and J 2 bases; nucleotides not matched to a gene: 9. This CDR3 has 15 residues. These same records also appear under a second study, on T cells expressing NK-cell markers. That study adds: Several experiments added an anti-gamma-delta TCR antibody to sort only alpha-beta TCR T cells. For over five donors, the dominant NKG2C+ clonotypes made up about 1.0-8% of their CD8+ T cells. HCMV specificity of the expanded NKG2C+ T cell clones was not established.

This receptor was identified in a woman aged 18-35 years in good health. J is TRBJ2-7 and V is TRBV11-2; 7 bases are a match to TRBD2. Sequencing input: CD8+ T cells sorted from blood. The CDR3 loop reads CASSPSPSGAYEQYF. The DNA of the CDR3 is TGTGCCAGCAGCCCCTCCCCCAGCGGGGCCTACGAGCAGTACTTC.